The 20 T cell receptor beta chains below come from one sample, sequenced in a study of blood T cell repertoires in COVID-19 (dated by TCRdb to about 2020). Libraries were made using the immunoSEQ multiplex PCR assay. This is the immuneACCESS table as TCRdb keeps it, with only in-frame sequences that have V and J called. A part of the clones is gone; compared with another copy, unresolved V genes explain less than half, and the rest is unexplained. The sample data list about 200,000 clones, and 86% of these were observed just once. Of the sample, about 2% falls within the top ten clones. The sample comprised peripheral blood. These receptors were obtained from a man younger than 45 who had recovered from COVID-19.

The chain is built from TRBV6-2 or TRBV6-3 and TRBJ2-7; 9 bases match TRBD2. Germline V gene data show CDR1 as MNHEY and CDR2 as SVGEGT. The V segment lost 3 bases and the J segment 0 bases; nucleotides outside the gene matches: 9. This CDR3 contains 17 residues. The CDR3 DNA sequence: TGTGCCAGCAGTTATATCTTCGGCGGGGGGGCCTCCTACGAGCAGTACTTC. Residues: CASSYIFGGGASYEQYF.

This clone is a singleton in its sample. In the same sample, other DNA sequences code for this CDR3. The chain uses TRBV5-1 and TRBJ1-2; 7 bases fit TRBD1. The J segment lost 1 base and the V segment lost 0 bases, leaving 0 bases of the junction unmatched. Looked up from germline, CDR1 is SGHRS and CDR2 is YFSETQ. CDR3 length: 14 amino acids. This chain's CDR3 is CASSLDRGNYGYTF. For the CDR3, the DNA is TGCGCCAGCAGCTTGGACAGGGGTAACTATGGCTACACCTTC.

This clone came up a few times. The chain links TRBV5-8 to TRBJ2-1, with 10 bases lining up with TRBD1. CDR3 size: 16 residues. Germline CDR1 reads SGHTS; CDR2 reads YDEGEE. The trim removed 0 bases at V and 2 bases at J, leaving 2 bases unmatched. This CDR3 reads CASSLGDRGPYNEQFF. The CDR3 DNA reads TGTGCCAGCAGCTTGGGGGACAGGGGACCCTACAATGAGCAGTTCTTC.

The genes are TRBV7-9 and TRBJ1-2; TRBD1 matches at 9 bases. Per germline, CDR1 SEHNR and CDR2 FQNEAQ (reference sequence). V shed 1 base, J shed 3 bases, and the junction held 12 bases outside the gene matches. CDR3 size: 18 residues. CDR3 region: CASSLGLGQGPPDYGYTF. In DNA, the CDR3 is TGTGCCAGCAGCTTAGGGTTAGGACAGGGGCCACCTGACTATGGCTACACCTTC.

The gene calls are TRBV7-2 and TRBJ2-1, with TRBD2 identical over 7 bases. J lost 9 bases, V lost 4 bases, and 6 bases had no gene match. The CDR3 extends over 13 amino acids. Germline V CDR1 and CDR2: SGHTA, FQGNSA. CDR3 coding DNA: TGTGCCAGCAGCTCGACCGGGAGGAGTGAGCAGTTCTTC. Amino acid sequence: CASSSTGRSEQFF.

The chain combines TRBV3-1 (or the pseudogene TRBV3-2) with TRBJ1-1, with 11 nucleotides matching TRBD1. Germline V lookup: CDR1 LGHDT, CDR2 YNNKEL (reference sequence). The J segment lost 0 bases and the V segment lost 3 bases, leaving 3 bases of the junction unmatched. The CDR3 length is 16 residues. The CDR3 protein is CASSQGQGGLNTEAFF. In DNA form, the CDR3 reads TGTGCCAGCAGCCAGGGACAGGGGGGCCTGAACACTGAAGCTTTCTTT.

The V and J genes are TRBV19 and TRBJ1-3; D is possibly TRBD1 (5 bases). CDR3 length equals 19 residues. Germline V gene lookup returns CDR1 LNHDA and CDR2 SQIVND (reference sequence). V was cut by 3 bases and J by 0 bases, with 21 bases left in between. DNA of the CDR3: TGTGCCAGTAGTATCCTAAAGGGGCAGTCCGGATACTCTGGAAACACCATATATTTT. Translating it yields CASSILKGQSGYSGNTIYF.

This chain uses TRBV4-1 with TRBJ1-5; 9 bases align to TRBD1. J lost 5 bases, V lost 4 bases, and 6 bases had no gene match. CDR1 is MGHRA and CDR2 is YSYEKL in the germline V gene. The CDR3 has 15 amino acids. The CDR3 loop reads CASSPRQGVDQPQHF. The CDR3 DNA follows: TGCGCCAGCAGCCCAAGACAGGGGGTAGATCAGCCCCAGCATTTT.

This chain links TRBV5-1 with TRBJ2-7, with 7 nucleotides matching TRBD1. Germline V gives CDR1 SGHRS, CDR2 YFSETQ. V dropped 2 bases and J dropped 3; count of bases not matched to a gene: 5. The CDR3 has 14 amino acids. As DNA, the CDR3 is TGCGCCAGCAGCTTAACTCAGGGGGACTACGAGCAGTACTTC. Its protein is CASSLTQGDYEQYF.

The J gene is TRBJ2-3, the V gene TRBV9; D may be TRBD2 (6 bases). Per the germline V gene, CDR1 is SGDLS and CDR2 is YYNGEE. The germline V and J ends were trimmed by 3 bases and 4 bases, with 18 bases remaining between them. The CDR3 has 16 amino acids. The DNA of the CDR3 is TGTGCCAGCAGCGAATGGGACTCCGAGACCCCAGATACGCAGTATTTT. It encodes CASSEWDSETPDTQYF. The whole variable domain, filled in from reference TRBV9 and TRBJ2-3, reads DSGVTQTPKHLITATGQRVTLRCSPRSGDLSVYWYQQSLDQGLQFLIQYYNGEERAKGNILERFSAQQFPDLHSELNLSSLELGDSALYFCASSEWDSETPDTQYFGPGTRLTVL.

This clone appeared a single time. The chain couples TRBV6-4 to TRBJ1-3, with 12 positions matching TRBD1. CDR3 length: 16 amino acids. Trimming took 0 bases from V and 8 from J; bases not matched to a gene: 5. Germline V gene data show CDR1 as MRHNA and CDR2 as SNTAGT. The CDR3 DNA reads as TGTGCCAGCAGTGACTCGCGGGGACAGGGGGCAGACACCATATATTTT. Its protein product is CASSDSRGQGADTIYF.

This sequence joins TRBV11-2 and TRBJ2-2, with unresolved D. V lost 3 bases, J lost 6 bases, and 11 bases lay in between. The CDR3 has 14 residues. Per germline, CDR1 SGHAT and CDR2 FQNNGV. CDR3 region: CASSFRVAAGELFF. In DNA, the CDR3 is TGTGCCAGCAGCTTCCGGGTAGCAGCCGGGGAGCTGTTTTTT.

V usage is TRBV5-1 and J usage is TRBJ2-7, with a possible D match to TRBD2 (5 bases). V gave up 2 bases and J gave up 2 bases, with 5 bases separating them. CDR3 length equals 12 residues. In germline, CDR1 is SGHRS, CDR2 YFSETQ. The CDR3 DNA follows: TGCGCCAGCAGCTTCGGGGCCTACGAGCAGTACTTC. It is translated as CASSFGAYEQYF.

The rearrangement uses TRBV6-4 and TRBJ1-5; TRBD1 aligns across 8 bases. The CDR3 runs 19 residues. Germline loops: CDR1 MRHNA, CDR2 SNTAGT. The V gene end was trimmed by 6 bases and the J gene end by 0 bases; junction bases not matched to a gene: 16. CDR3 bases: TGTGCCAGCAGACGGGACAGGAGAGAGCACTTCTATAGCAATCAGCCCCAGCATTTT. This codes for CASRRDRREHFYSNQPQHF.

The chain carries TRBV11-2 and TRBJ2-5, with D tentatively TRBD2 (6 bases). This CDR3 contains 14 residues. V dropped 0 bases and J dropped 7 bases, with 12 bases sitting between them. CDR1 is SGHAT, CDR2 FQNNGV, per germline. The CDR3 spells CASSLDKLAGTQYF. The CDR3 DNA follows: TGTGCCAGCAGCTTAGACAAACTAGCCGGGACCCAGTACTTC.

This sequence joins TRBV11-2 and TRBJ2-7; 7 bases match TRBD1. Germline CDR1 is SGHAT and CDR2 is FQNNGV. The CDR3 loop spans 14 amino acids. V lost 1 base to trimming and J lost 2 bases; unmatched junction nucleotides: 2. CDR3 sequence reads: CASSLGRGTYEQYF. The CDR3 coding sequence is TGTGCCAGCAGCTTAGGCAGGGGGACCTACGAGCAGTACTTC.

The chain joins TRBV13 to TRBJ2-1; 10 nucleotides agree with TRBD1. The CDR3 has 14 residues. Germline CDR1 and CDR2: PRHDT and FYEKMQ (reference sequence). V dropped 7 bases and J dropped 9; count of bases not matched to a gene: 9. This CDR3 is CASMGQGTLTEQFF. CDR3 nucleotide sequence: TGTGCCAGCATGGGACAGGGGACTCTCACTGAGCAGTTCTTC.

This chain uses TRBV11-3 with TRBJ1-1; 9 bases are shared with TRBD1. The germline gives CDR1 SGHNT, CDR2 YENEEA. The J segment lost 4 bases and the V segment lost 5 bases, leaving 11 bases of the junction unmatched. This CDR3 is 16 amino acids long. CDR3 coding DNA: TGTGCCAGCAGCCCCGACAGGGGGATTTCCATCACTGAAGCTTTCTTT. Protein product: CASSPDRGISITEAFF.

This chain connects TRBV27 to TRBJ2-1; a weak D match, TRBD2 (6 bases). The CDR3 has 14 amino acids. V gave up 1 base and J gave up 7 bases, with 11 bases separating them. Germline V gene data show CDR1 as MNHEY and CDR2 as SMNVEV (reference sequence). CDR3 protein: CASSLWGVGNEQFF. In DNA, the CDR3 is TGTGCCAGCAGTTTATGGGGGGTTGGGAATGAGCAGTTCTTC.

The chain joins TRBV6-6 to TRBJ2-5; D is possibly TRBD2 (5 bases). From germline, CDR1 is MNHNY and CDR2 SVGAGI (reference sequence). Trimming took off 6 bases at V and 5 bases at J, with 16 bases between the two ends. The CDR3 is 14 residues long. The CDR3 loop is CASSRWGVSETQYF. For the CDR3, the DNA is TGTGCCAGCAGCAGGTGGGGAGTTAGTGAGACCCAGTACTTC.